Listed below are T cell receptor beta chains from one sample, sequenced in a study of memory CD8 T cells in hepatitis C reinfection. Assay: immunoSEQ multiplex PCR; the TCRdb copy retains only in-frame clones and omits some. The top ten clones hold more than 0.95% of a sample with under 50,000 clones, around 89% of them seen once. Sequencing was done on a sample of naive CD8+ T cells sorted from blood. The receptors originated from a man aged 18 to 29 with hepatitis C virus infection. The conserved cysteine and the conserved F or W are not part of the CDR3 here.

j_gene | v_gene | CDR3aa
TRBJ2-3 | TRBV13 | ASSLDRGRPPQY
TRBJ2-5 | TRBV2 | ASNTGLATQEAQY
TRBJ1-4 | TRBV7-6 | ASSEGDRGLPGGKLF
TRBJ2-3 | TRBV19 | ASSLVGADHTQY
TRBJ2-1 | TRBV29-1 | SVDFGIRTHNEQF
TRBJ2-2 | TRBV6-5 | ATPVEYTGELF
TRBJ2-2 | TRBV4-2 | ASSQEVGLELVGELF
TRBJ2-2 | TRBV19 | ASSTTTSGVQTGELF
TRBJ1-2 | TRBV7-8 | ASSLALASTENYGYT
TRBJ2-1 | TRBV7-9 | ASSLYGQGARNEQF
TRBJ2-1 | TRBV19 | ASSVGGRGRYNEQF
TRBJ2-1 | TRBV30 | AWSVTGDVTYNEQF
TRBJ1-4 | TRBV6-5 | ASSYWVGDTPEKLF